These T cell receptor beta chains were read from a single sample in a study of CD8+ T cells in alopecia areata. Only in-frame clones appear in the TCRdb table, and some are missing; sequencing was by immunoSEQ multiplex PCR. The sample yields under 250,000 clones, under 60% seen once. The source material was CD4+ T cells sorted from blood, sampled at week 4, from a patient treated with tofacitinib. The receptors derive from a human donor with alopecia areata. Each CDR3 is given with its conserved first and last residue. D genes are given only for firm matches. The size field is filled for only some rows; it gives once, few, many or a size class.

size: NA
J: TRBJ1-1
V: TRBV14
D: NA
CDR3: CASSLRTVSVGNTEAFF
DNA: TGTGCCAGCAGCCTACGGACAGTTTCAGTGGGTAACACTGAAGCTTTCTTT

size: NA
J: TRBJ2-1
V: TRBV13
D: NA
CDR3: CASSLGSLVGNEQFF
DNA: TGTGCCAGCAGCTTAGGTTCTCTAGTTGGCAATGAGCAGTTCTTC

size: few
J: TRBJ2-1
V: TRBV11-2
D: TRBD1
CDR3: CASSPRQGSPYNEQFF
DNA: TGTGCCAGCAGCCCGCGACAGGGATCCCCTTACAATGAGCAGTTCTTC

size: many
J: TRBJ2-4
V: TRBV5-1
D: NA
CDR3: CASGSGEDGNIQYF
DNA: TGCGCCAGCGGGTCAGGGGAGGATGGAAACATTCAGTACTTC

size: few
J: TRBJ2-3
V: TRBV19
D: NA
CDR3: CASRASTDTQYF
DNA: TGTGCCAGTAGAGCTAGCACAGATACGCAGTATTTT

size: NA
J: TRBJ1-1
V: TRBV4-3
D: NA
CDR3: CASSQDHRQVPNTEAFF
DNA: TGCGCCAGCAGCCAAGATCATCGGCAGGTACCTAACACTGAAGCTTTCTTT

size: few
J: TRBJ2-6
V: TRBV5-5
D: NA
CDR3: CASSLQQGGPGANVLTF
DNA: TGTGCCAGCAGCTTACAACAGGGCGGGCCTGGGGCCAACGTCCTGACTTTC

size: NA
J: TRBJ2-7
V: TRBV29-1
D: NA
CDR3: CSVGMAGKISYEQYF
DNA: TGCAGCGTTGGGATGGCGGGGAAGATCTCCTACGAGCAGTACTTC

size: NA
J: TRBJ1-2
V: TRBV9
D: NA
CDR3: CASSGHGHSGFGYTF
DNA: TGTGCCAGCAGCGGCCATGGCCATTCGGGGTTCGGCTACACCTTC

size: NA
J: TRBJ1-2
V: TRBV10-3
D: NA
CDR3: CAISDSLANYGYTF
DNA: TGTGCCATCAGTGATAGCTTAGCTAACTATGGCTACACCTTC

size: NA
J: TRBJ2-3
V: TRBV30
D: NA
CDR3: CAWRLLVSTDTQYF
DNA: TGTGCCTGGCGATTACTAGTTAGCACAGATACGCAGTATTTT

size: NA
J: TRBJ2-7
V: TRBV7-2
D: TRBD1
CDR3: CASIFSWTGPYEQYF
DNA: TGTGCCAGCATCTTTTCCTGGACAGGGCCCTACGAGCAGTACTTC

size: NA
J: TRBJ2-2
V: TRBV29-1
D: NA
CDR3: CSVERRGGTGELFF
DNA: TGCAGCGTTGAAAGGCGGGGAGGCACCGGGGAGCTGTTTTTT

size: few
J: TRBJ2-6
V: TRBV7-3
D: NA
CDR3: CASSLEGYGANVLTF
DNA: TGTGCCAGCAGCTTAGAGGGGTATGGGGCCAACGTCCTGACTTTC

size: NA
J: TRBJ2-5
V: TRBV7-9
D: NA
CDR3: CASSIATGAETQYF
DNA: TGTGCCAGCAGTATAGCCACCGGGGCAGAGACCCAGTACTTC

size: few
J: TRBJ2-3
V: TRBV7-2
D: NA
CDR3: CASSPSTDTQYF
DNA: TGTGCCAGCAGCCCCAGCACAGATACGCAGTATTTT